This TCR beta chain was identified during a study of shared clonotypes between healthy human individuals. Study overall: CD8 memory received one plate per donor, CD8 naive two, CD4 memory three and CD4 naive three.

Naive CD8 cells were CD45RO-negative, positively selected for CCR7, excluding terminally differentiated effector memory CD45RA+ cells. J lost 4 bases, V lost 4 bases, and 12 bases had no gene match. In germline, CDR1 is SNHLY, CDR2 FYNNEI. This CDR3 spans 17 amino acids. TCRdb's copy holds only in-frame clones and misses some; the assay was immunoSEQ multiplex PCR. Of hundreds of thousands of clones in the sample, around 96% were seen once. The rearrangement joins TRBV2 to TRBJ2-1; 8 bases fit TRBD1. The clonotype comes from a woman in her twenties or thirties in good health. Sequenced material: naive CD8+ T cells sorted from blood. The CDR3 DNA reads TGTGCCAGCAGTGTGAGTCAGGGGGCGGGTACTTACAATGAGCAGTTCTTC. Residues: CASSVSQGAGTYNEQFF.